One sample yielded the 4 T cell receptor beta chains listed below, sequenced in a study of cytomegalovirus exposure and HLA in healthy donors. PCR employed 60 Vbeta and 13 Jbeta primers. The method was immunoSEQ multiplex PCR; TCRdb's version includes in-frame clones alone and lacks a portion of them. This sample yields 95,000 to 100,000 clones, of which about 80% are seen a single time; 1.5% to 2.5% belongs to the top ten. Sequencing used PBMCs. These receptors were collected from a man in his forties in good health and CMV-seronegative.

The V and J genes are TRBV4-2 and TRBJ1-2; possibly TRBD1 for D (5 bases). The CDR3 is 18 residues long. Germline V gives CDR1 LGHNA, CDR2 YNFKEQ. Trimming cost V 0 bases and J 4 bases, with 21 bases left between them. CDR3 sequence reads: CASSQDGGAPLLSYGYTF. The CDR3 region has the DNA TGTGCCAGCAGCCAAGATGGAGGGGCCCCTCTTCTCAGCTATGGCTACACCTTC.

The chain couples TRBV11-2 to TRBJ1-1; D is undetermined. The germline V gene encodes CDR1 SGHAT and CDR2 FQNNGV. The CDR3 spans 14 residues. V was pared by 4 bases and J by 1 base, with 10 bases between. CDR3 sequence (DNA): TGTGCCAGCAGCTCGCCCGGGAGGAACACTGAAGCTTTCTTT. Protein product: CASSSPGRNTEAFF.

This chain links TRBV30 with TRBJ2-1; TRBD1 aligns across 9 bases. Germline CDR1 reads GTSNPN; CDR2 reads SVGIG (reference sequence). The CDR3 spans 12 residues. V was pared by 7 bases and J by 7 bases, with 5 bases of the junction left unmatched. CDR3 coding DNA: TGTGCCTTGGGACAGGGAGGGAATGAGCAGTTCTTC. This gives the protein CALGQGGNEQFF.

This clone was counted only a few times. This chain connects TRBV5-4 to TRBJ2-5; perhaps TRBD1 as D (5 bases). CDR1 is SGHNT, CDR2 YYREEE, per germline (reference sequence). The CDR3 has 16 residues. Trimming cost V 4 bases and J 2 bases, with 18 bases left between them. CDR3: CASSRSRDSIQETQYF. The CDR3 DNA sequence: TGTGCCAGCAGCCGCAGCCGTGACAGCATTCAAGAGACCCAGTACTTC.